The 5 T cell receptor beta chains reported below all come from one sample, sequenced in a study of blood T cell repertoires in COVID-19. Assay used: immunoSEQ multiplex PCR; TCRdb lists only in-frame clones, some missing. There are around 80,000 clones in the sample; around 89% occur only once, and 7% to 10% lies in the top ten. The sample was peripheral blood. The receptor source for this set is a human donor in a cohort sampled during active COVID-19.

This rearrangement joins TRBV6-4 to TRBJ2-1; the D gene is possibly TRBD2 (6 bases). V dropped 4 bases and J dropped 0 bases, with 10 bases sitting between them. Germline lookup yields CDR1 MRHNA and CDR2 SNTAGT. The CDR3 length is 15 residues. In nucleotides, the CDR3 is TGTGCCAGCAGTGTTCTAGCGCACTCCTACAATGAGCAGTTCTTC. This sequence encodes CASSVLAHSYNEQFF.

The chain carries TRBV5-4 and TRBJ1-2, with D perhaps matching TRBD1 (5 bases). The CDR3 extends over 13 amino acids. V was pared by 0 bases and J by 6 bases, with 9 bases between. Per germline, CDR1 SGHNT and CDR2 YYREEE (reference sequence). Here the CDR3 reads CASSLGQLNGYTF. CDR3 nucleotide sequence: TGTGCCAGCAGCTTGGGACAGTTAAATGGCTACACCTTC.

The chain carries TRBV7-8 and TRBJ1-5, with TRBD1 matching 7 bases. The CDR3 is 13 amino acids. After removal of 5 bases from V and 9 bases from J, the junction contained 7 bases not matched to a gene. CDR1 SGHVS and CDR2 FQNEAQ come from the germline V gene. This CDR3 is CASSRDSFGPQHF. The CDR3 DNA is TGTGCCAGCAGCCGGGACAGTTTTGGGCCCCAGCATTTT.

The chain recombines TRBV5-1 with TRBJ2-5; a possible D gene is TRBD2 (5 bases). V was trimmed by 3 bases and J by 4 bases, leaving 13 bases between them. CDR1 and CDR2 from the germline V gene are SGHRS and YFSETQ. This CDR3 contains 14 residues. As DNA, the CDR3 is TGCGCCAGCAGCTGGTCAGGAGGACGAGAGACCCAGTACTTC. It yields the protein CASSWSGGRETQYF.

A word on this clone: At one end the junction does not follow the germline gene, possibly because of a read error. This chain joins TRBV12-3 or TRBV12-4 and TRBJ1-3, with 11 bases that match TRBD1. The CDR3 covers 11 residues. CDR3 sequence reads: CASSWDRGADF. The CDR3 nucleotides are TGTGCCAGCAGCTGGGACAGGGGGGCCGATTTT.